This T cell receptor (beta chain) was observed in a study of blood T cells in healthy people across ages. The wider study: Template switching recovered approximately one barcoded beta molecule for every two T cells.

PBMCs numbering at least 6.5 million were isolated per sample. V dropped 4 bases and J dropped 1 base, with 7 bases sitting between them. The CDR3 is 13 amino acids. Per germline, CDR1 SGHTA and CDR2 FQGNSA. A remark on this clonotype: What it recognizes is unknown.

Together with a sample-barcoded 5' primer, a J-beta primer mix was included in a second PCR lasting roughly 6 to 12 cycles. One entry per CDR3 protein results from TCRdb running MiXCR on the 5' RACE reads. The sample lists about 680,000 distinct CDR3 sequences; roughly 49% were seen once. Study-level results: Because donor CMV status was unknown, expanded clonotype changes were possibly confounded.

This receptor was taken from a woman aged 55-70 years in good health. The source material was blood. This sequence joins TRBV7-2 and TRBJ1-1; D is unresolved. The CDR3 reads CASSSEPNTEAFF. The CDR3 bases are TGTGCCAGCAGCTCTGAGCCGAACACTGAAGCTTTCTTT.